In its sample, the clone carrying this T cell receptor (beta chain) was seen many times. The data belong to a study of regulatory T cells in long-lasting Graves disease. The CDR3 covers 16 residues. After removal of 7 bases from V and 0 bases from J, the junction contained 11 bases not matched to a gene. Germline CDR1 and CDR2: MNHNS and SASEGT. To make TCR beta libraries, researchers used iRepertoire HTBI primers and Arm-PCR of CDR3 regions. TCRdb passed the multiplex PCR reads through MiXCR, listing each CDR3 protein once. The repertoire holds fewer than 400,000 distinct CDR3 sequences, with about 18% as singletons. Time point given: persistent/refractory GD, antithyroid drugs over 5 years with positive TRAb. Preparation of the TCR library used RNA extracted from PBMCs.

Sequenced material: peripheral blood mononuclear cells (PBMCs), taken when the disease was refractory, from a patient treated with antithyroid drugs. This chain uses TRBV6-1 with TRBJ2-5, with 7 bases aligning to TRBD2. The TCR sequence derives from a female donor with Graves disease. The CDR3 DNA reads TGTGCCAGCACCAAAAGGGTGGGGGGGTACCAAGAGACCCAGTACTTC. Protein sequence: CASTKRVGGYQETQYF.